This T cell receptor (beta chain) was captured by sequencing in a study of cytomegalovirus exposure and HLA in healthy donors. Regarding the study as a whole: HLA alleles showed associations with some 17,000 TCR beta sequences in a later analysis, at a 0.05 false discovery rate. TCR beta chain V- and J-gene trimming was linked, in a later analysis, to a missense variant in DCLRE1C.

Germline V lookup: CDR1 SGHTA, CDR2 FQGNSA. The ends were cut back, 7 bases at V and 10 bases at J, with 20 bases in the middle. The CDR3 totals 14 residues. The PCR employed 60 Vbeta primers together with 13 Jbeta primers. Assay used: immunoSEQ multiplex PCR; TCRdb lists only in-frame clones, some missing. The data contain fewer than 130,000 clones, about three quarters of them singletons. Comments on this clone: Its target is unknown.

The sample comprised PBMCs. This chain joins TRBV7-2 and TRBJ2-1; weak D call: TRBD2 (5 bases). The receptor was derived from a female donor in good health and CMV-seropositive. The CDR3 DNA reads as TGTGCCAGCACCCTAGCACTATTCACCGGGGAGCAGTTCTTC. It codes for CASTLALFTGEQFF.